The clone carrying this T cell receptor beta chain has only a few counts. What it binds is not known. This entry comes from a study of cytomegalovirus exposure and HLA in healthy donors. As for the study in general: There were some 120 million unique TCR beta sequences, drawn from about 179 million T cells, in an earlier analysis. Overall study findings and caveats: Reported results showed that the classifier diagnosed cytomegalovirus status with high specificity and sensitivity. In a later analysis, most CMV-associated TCR beta chains appeared HLA-restricted.

In the PCR, 60 Vbeta and 13 Jbeta primers were used. The protocol was immunoSEQ multiplex PCR, while the TCRdb copy is restricted to in-frame clones and leaves out a portion. The repertoire holds roughly 190,000 clones, with 8.5% to 10% as singletons. V gave up 6 bases and J gave up 4 bases; unmatched junction bases: 5. CDR1 and CDR2 (germline): LNHDA, SQIVND (reference sequence). CDR3 size: 14 residues. The sequencing input was PBMCs. The receptor's source is a woman aged 30 to 39 in good health and CMV-seropositive. The chain is built from TRBV19 and TRBJ2-7; 11 bases agree with TRBD1. This chain's CDR3 is CASRDRGRAYEQYF. CDR3 sequence (DNA): TGTGCCAGTAGGGACAGGGGGCGGGCGTACGAGCAGTACTTC. Filled out from reference TRBV19 and TRBJ2-7, the complete variable domain reads DGGITQSPKYLFRKEGQNVTLSCEQNLNHDAMYWYRQDPGQGLRLIYYSQIVNDFQKGDIAEGYSVSREKKESFPLTVTSAQKNPTAFYLCASRDRGRAYEQYFGPGTRLTVT.